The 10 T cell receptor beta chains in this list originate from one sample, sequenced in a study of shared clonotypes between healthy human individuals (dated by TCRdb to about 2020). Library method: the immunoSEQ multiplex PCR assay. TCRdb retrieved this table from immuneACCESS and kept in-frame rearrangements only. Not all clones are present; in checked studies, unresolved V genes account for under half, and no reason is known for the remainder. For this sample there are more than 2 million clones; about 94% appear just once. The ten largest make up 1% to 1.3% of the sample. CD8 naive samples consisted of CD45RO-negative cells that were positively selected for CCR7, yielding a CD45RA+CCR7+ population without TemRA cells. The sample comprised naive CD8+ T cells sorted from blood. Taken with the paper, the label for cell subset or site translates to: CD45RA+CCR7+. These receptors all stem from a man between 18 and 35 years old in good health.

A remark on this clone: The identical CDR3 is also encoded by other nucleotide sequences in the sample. Here the CDR3 reads CASSVGPSSYNEQFF. CDR3 nucleotides: TGTGCCAGCAGTGTCGGCCCGAGCTCCTACAATGAGCAGTTCTTC. The chain carries TRBV9 and TRBJ2-1, with D unclear. This CDR3 is built from 15 residues. CDR1 and CDR2 from the germline V gene are SGDLS and YYNGEE. V was cut by 5 bases and J by 0 bases, with 12 bases left in between.

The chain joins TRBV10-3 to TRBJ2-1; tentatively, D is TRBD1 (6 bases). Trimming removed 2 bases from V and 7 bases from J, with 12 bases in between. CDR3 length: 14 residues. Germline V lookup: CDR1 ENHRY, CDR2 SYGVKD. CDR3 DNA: TGTGCCATCAGTGAGCCAGGGACAACGAATGAGCAGTTCTTC. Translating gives CAISEPGTTNEQFF.

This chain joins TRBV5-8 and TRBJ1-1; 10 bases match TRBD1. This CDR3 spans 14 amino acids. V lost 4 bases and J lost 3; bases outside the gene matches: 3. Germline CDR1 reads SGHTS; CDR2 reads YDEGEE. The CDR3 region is CASSPDRGYTEAFF. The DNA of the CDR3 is TGTGCCAGCAGCCCGGACAGGGGGTACACTGAAGCTTTCTTT.

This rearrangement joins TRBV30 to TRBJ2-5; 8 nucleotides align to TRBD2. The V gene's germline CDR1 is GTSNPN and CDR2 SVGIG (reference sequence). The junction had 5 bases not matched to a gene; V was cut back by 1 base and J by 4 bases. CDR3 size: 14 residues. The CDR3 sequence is CAWSADLAGETQYF. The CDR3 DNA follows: TGTGCCTGGAGTGCGGATCTAGCGGGAGAGACCCAGTACTTC.

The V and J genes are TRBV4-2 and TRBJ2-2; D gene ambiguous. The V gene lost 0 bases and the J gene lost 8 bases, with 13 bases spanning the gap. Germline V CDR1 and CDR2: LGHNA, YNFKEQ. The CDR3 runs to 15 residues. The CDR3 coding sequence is TGTGCCAGCAGCCAAGAGGGCGGAACCCCAGGGGAGCTGTTTTTT. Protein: CASSQEGGTPGELFF.

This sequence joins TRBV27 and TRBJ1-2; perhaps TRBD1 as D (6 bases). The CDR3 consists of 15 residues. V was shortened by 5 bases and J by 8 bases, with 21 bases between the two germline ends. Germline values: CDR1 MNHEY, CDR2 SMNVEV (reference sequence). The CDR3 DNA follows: TGTGCCAGCAGTCCCCTGGGACATCAGGCCGGGGGCTACACCTTC. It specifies CASSPLGHQAGGYTF.

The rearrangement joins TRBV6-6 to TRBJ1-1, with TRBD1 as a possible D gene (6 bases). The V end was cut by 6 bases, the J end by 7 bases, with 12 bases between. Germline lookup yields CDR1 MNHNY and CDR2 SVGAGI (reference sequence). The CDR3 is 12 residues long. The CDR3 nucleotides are TGTGCCAGCAGAATTGGACAGTTTGAAGCTTTCTTT. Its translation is CASRIGQFEAFF.

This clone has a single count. The CDR3 spells CASSLPGSEQFF. The CDR3 nucleotides are TGCGCCAGCAGCCTACCAGGGAGCGAGCAGTTCTTC. The gene calls are TRBV5-1 and TRBJ2-1, with D perhaps being TRBD1 or TRBD2 (5 bases each). The V gene's germline CDR1 is SGHRS and CDR2 YFSETQ. The CDR3 has 12 residues. V was shortened by 4 bases and J by 10 bases, with 12 bases between the two germline ends. The full variable domain, completed using reference TRBV5-1 and TRBJ2-1, is KAGVTQTPRYLIKTRGQQVTLSCSPISGHRSVSWYQQTPGQGLQFLFEYFSETQRNKGNFPGRFSGRQFSNSRSEMNVSTLELGDSALYLCASSLPGSEQFFGPGTRLTVL.

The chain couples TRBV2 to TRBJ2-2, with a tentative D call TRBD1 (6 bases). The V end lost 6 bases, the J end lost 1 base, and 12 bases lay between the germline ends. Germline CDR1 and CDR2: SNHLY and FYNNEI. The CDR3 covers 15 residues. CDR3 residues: CASSLGQMNTGELFF. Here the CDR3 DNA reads TGTGCCAGCAGCCTCGGACAGATGAACACCGGGGAGCTGTTTTTT.

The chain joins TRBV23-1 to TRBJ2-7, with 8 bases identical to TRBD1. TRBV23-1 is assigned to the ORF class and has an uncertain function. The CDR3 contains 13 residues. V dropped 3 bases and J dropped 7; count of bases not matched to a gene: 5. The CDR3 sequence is CASSHNRGVEQYF. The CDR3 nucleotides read TGCGCCAGCAGTCACAACAGGGGGGTTGAGCAGTACTTC.